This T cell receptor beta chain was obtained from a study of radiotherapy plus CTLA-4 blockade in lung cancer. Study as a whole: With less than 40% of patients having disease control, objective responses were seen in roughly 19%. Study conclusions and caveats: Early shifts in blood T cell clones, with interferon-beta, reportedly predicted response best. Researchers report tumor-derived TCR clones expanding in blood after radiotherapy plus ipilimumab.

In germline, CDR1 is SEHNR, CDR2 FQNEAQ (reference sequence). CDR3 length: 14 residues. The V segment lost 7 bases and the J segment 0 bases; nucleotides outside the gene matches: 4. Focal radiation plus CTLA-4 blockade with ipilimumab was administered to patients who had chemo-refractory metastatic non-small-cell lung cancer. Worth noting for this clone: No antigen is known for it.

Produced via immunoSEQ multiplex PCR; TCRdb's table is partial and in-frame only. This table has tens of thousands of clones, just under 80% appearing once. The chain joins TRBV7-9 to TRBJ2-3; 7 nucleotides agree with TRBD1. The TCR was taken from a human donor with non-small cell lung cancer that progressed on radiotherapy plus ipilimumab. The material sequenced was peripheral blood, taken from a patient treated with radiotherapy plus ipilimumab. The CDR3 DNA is TGTGCCAGCAACACGGGACAGAGCACAGATACGCAGTATTTT. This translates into CASNTGQSTDTQYF. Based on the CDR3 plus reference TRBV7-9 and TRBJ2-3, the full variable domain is DTGVSQNPRHKITKRGQNVTFRCDPISEHNRLYWYRQTLGQGPEFLTYFQNEAQLEKSRLLSDRFSAERPKGSFSTLEIQRTEQGDSAMYLCASNTGQSTDTQYFGPGTRLTVL.